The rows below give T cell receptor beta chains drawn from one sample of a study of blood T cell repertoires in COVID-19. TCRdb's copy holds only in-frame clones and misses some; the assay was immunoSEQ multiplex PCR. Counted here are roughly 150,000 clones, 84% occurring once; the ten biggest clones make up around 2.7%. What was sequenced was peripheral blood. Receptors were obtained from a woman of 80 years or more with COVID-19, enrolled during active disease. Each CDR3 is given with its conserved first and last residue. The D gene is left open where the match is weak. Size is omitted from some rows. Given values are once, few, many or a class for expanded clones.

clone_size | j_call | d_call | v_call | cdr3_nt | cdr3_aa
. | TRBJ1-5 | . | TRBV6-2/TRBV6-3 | TGTGCCAGCAGTTACAGGCCAGGAAGCAATCAGCCCCAGCATTTT | CASSYRPGSNQPQHF
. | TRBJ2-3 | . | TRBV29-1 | TGCAGCGCAGACATTGGGGGGTCAGATACGCAGTATTTT | CSADIGGSDTQYF
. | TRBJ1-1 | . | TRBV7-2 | TGTGCCAGCAGCCCGACAGTTGCTGAAGCTTTCTTT | CASSPTVAEAFF
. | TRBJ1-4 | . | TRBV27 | TGTGCCAGCAGTTGGAAAAACAGGGCGGGAGGCGAAAAACTGTTTTTT | CASSWKNRAGGEKLFF
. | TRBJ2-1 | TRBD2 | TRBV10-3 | TGTGCCATCAGTGGCCTTAGCGGGGGGGCGAGTACAAGCTCCTACAATGAGCAGTTCTTC | CAISGLSGGASTSSYNEQFF
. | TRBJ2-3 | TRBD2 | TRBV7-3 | TGTGCCAGCAGCGTAAAAAGGCTAGCGGGGAGGAGCCCCACAGATACGCAGTATTTT | CASSVKRLAGRSPTDTQYF
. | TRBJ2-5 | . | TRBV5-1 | TGCGCCAGCAGCGCCAGTCAAGAGACCCAGTACTTC | CASSASQETQYF
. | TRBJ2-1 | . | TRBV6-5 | TGTGCCAGCAGATCAGGGGTTTATGGCTACAATGAGCAGTTCTTC | CASRSGVYGYNEQFF
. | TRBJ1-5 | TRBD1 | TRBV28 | TGTGCCAGTACAGGGGGAGTTCGTCAGCCCCAGCATTTT | CASTGGVRQPQHF
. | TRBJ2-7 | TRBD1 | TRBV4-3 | TGCGCCAGCAGCCACAGGACAGGGGGCTACGAGCAGTACTTC | CASSHRTGGYEQYF
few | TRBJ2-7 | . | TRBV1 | TGCACCAGCAGCCACCGGACTTGCGAGCAGTACTTC | CTSSHRTCEQYF
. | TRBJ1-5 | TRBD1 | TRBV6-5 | TGTGCCAGCAGTTACTCGCAGGGGGTATTACAGCCCCAGCATTTT | CASSYSQGVLQPQHF
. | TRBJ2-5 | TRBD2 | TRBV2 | TGTGCCAGCACTCGACTAGCGAGTCAAGAGACCCAGTACTTC | CASTRLASQETQYF
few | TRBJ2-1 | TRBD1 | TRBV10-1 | TGCGCCAGCAGTAACCCGGGACAGGGATACAATGAGCAGTTCTTC | CASSNPGQGYNEQFF
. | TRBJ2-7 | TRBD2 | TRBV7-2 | TGTGCCAGCAGCTCGGGACTAGGAAAGGGGGGCTTTTGGCAGTACTTC | CASSSGLGKGGFWQYF
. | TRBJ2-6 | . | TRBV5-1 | TGCGCCAGCAGCTTGGGGGCTAGCCTCTCTGGGGCCAACGTCCTGACTTTC | CASSLGASLSGANVLTF
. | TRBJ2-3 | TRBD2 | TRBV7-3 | TGCGCTTCACGGCGGGAGTGGGGAGATACGCAGTATTTT | CASRREWGDTQYF
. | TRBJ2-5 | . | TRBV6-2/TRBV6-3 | TGTGCCAGCAGTTACTCAGGCAGGGCTGTGGGTGAGACCCAGTACTTC | CASSYSGRAVGETQYF